This T cell receptor (beta chain) comes out of a study of technical replicates of blood from several donors. Trimming left V 3 bases short and J 0 bases short, with 3 bases between. Germline assignment: CDR1 MGHRA and CDR2 YSYEKL. The CDR3 has 12 amino acids. The data were produced by immunoSEQ multiplex PCR, yet TCRdb's version contains in-frame clones alone and is incomplete. In the table there are about 83,000 clones, around 94% of which are singletons. Sequencing was performed on T cells isolated from PBMCs. The rearrangement links TRBV4-1 to TRBJ2-7; D is unclear. The clonotype comes from a human donor in good health. CDR3 sequence (DNA): TGCGCCAGCAGCCAGAGCTCCTACGAGCAGTACTTC. Protein: CASSQSSYEQYF.